This T cell receptor beta chain was retrieved from a study of blood T cell repertoires in COVID-19. Study overall: The United States, Italy and Spain supplied acute and convalescent COVID-19 samples.

This clone was counted once. Libraries were prepared by immunoSEQ multiplex PCR; TCRdb keeps only in-frame clonotypes and omits some of them. Of approximately 240,000 clones in the sample, about 85% are singletons; the top ten hold around 3%. CDR3 size: 11 residues. Germline assignment: CDR1 SNHLY and CDR2 FYNNEI. V lost 4 bases to trimming and J lost 3 bases, with 4 bases between them. This receptor was identified in a man aged 45-60 years who had recovered from COVID-19. The gene calls are TRBV2 and TRBJ2-7; unclear D gene. Sequencing was done on a sample of peripheral blood. The CDR3, as DNA: TGTGCCAGCAGTGGGCACTACGAGCAGTACTTC. This sequence encodes CASSGHYEQYF.